The source of this T cell receptor (beta chain) is a study of shared clonotypes between healthy human individuals. CD4+ cells underwent separation, giving CD45RA+ naive and CD45RA-negative memory subsets. As regards this clone: Its specificity is unknown.

Profiling relied on immunoSEQ multiplex PCR, and the TCRdb table lists in-frame clones only, not all of them. Of approximately 1,500,000 clones in the sample, around 97% were seen once. Study conclusions and caveats: With a handful of donors compared, 4% to 5% of naive CD4 clonotypes were shared. Sharing of clonotypes among donors was expected to vary with sequencing depth.

CDR3 length: 13 amino acids. Deletions cut 7 bases from V and 2 bases from J, with 11 bases between. The germline CDR1 and CDR2 sequences are MNHNS and SASEGT. Sequenced material: naive CD4+ T cells sorted from blood. Indicated subset: CD45RA+ positively selected. This sequence was found in a man under 40 in good health. The chain recombines TRBV6-1 with TRBJ1-2; D is possibly TRBD1 (5 bases). CDR3 protein: CASKRPGNYGYTF. The CDR3 coding sequence is TGTGCCAGCAAAAGGCCAGGGAACTATGGCTACACCTTC.